The subject of this entry is one T cell receptor (beta chain). No antigen is known for it. The data are from a study of CD8 T cells in ankylosing spondylitis. TCRdb redid the calling of the 5' RACE reads with MiXCR, one entry per CDR3 protein. The repertoire consists of about 110,000 distinct CDR3 sequences, with 24% occurring once and the leading ten covering approximately 13%. The CDR3 runs to 14 residues. The germline V and J ends were trimmed by 5 bases and 1 base, with 9 bases remaining between them. Findings and limits, study-wide: A motif in TCR beta, a set of eight highly homologous variants, appeared characteristic of ankylosing spondylitis blood.

The rearrangement joins TRBV12-3 or TRBV12-4 to TRBJ2-1, with D unclear. This TCR came from a male donor with ankylosing spondylitis. What was sequenced was synovial fluid, either unsorted or a sorted T cell fraction (not recorded which). The CDR3, as DNA: TGTGCCAGCAGTCCTGCTGGGTCCTACAATGAGCAGTTCTTC. The encoded protein is CASSPAGSYNEQFF.